Given below is one TCR beta chain in context. What it recognizes is unknown. Clones were read by immunoSEQ multiplex PCR, and TCRdb kept only the in-frame ones, dropping some. The sample yields 150,000 to 200,000 clones, approximately 86% seen once. This record comes from a study of T cell responses to AZD1222 COVID-19 vaccine. The study's findings and limits: The donor cohort was predominantly white British with a female majority, and clonal diversity may have been underestimated. Nearly half of spike-specific TCRs reportedly target variant regions that are unmutated in the B.1.351 and B.1.1.7 variants.

Germline CDR1 is MGHRA and CDR2 is YSYEKL. Trimming left V 1 base short and J 11 bases short, with 17 bases between. The CDR3 has 14 amino acids. Here the sequenced sample was peripheral blood, taken on day 0 of AZD1222 vaccination. The TCR sequence derives from an adult in good health. The genes are TRBV4-1 and TRBJ1-1; D might be TRBD1 (5 bases). In DNA form, the CDR3 reads TGCGCCAGCAGCCAAGTTGGTGGGGGGGTGAGTGCTTTCTTT. Its translation is CASSQVGGGVSAFF.